The 5 T cell receptor beta chains below all came from one sample that was sequenced in a study. Each CDR3 protein gets one entry after TCRdb re-called the 5' RACE reads with MiXCR. This table has approximately 40,000 distinct CDR3 sequences, less than 25% appearing once. Cells sorted as Tregs were CD4+, CD25+ and CD127-/low. Sequencing input: Tregs sorted from blood. The source is a female donor with breast cancer.

The chain couples TRBV20-1 to TRBJ1-2; weak D call: TRBD1 (5 bases). The CDR3 is made up of 14 amino acids. Germline CDR1 DFQATT, CDR2 SNEGSKA (reference sequence). V was cut by 0 bases and J by 6 bases, with 14 bases left in between. CDR3 in amino acids: CSARDGRGGNGYTF. The CDR3 DNA is TGCAGTGCTAGAGATGGGCGGGGGGGAAATGGCTACACCTTC.

With regard to this clonotype: This sequence may be a read error, since a much larger clone differs from it by one base. The chain uses TRBV5-1 and TRBJ1-1; D is undetermined. CDR1 and CDR2 from the germline V gene are SGHRS and YFSETQ. This CDR3 is 14 amino acids long. The CDR3 DNA reads TGCGCCAGCAGCTTGGGAGCAATGAACACTGAAGCTCTCTTT. Encoded protein: CASSLGAMNTEALF.

This clonotype was found many times. The chain joins TRBV20-1 to TRBJ2-3, with a possible D match to TRBD2 (6 bases). V was clipped by 0 bases and J by 4 bases, with 14 bases between them. From germline, CDR1 is DFQATT and CDR2 SNEGSKA (reference sequence). CDR3 length: 15 residues. The CDR3 nucleotides are TGCAGTGCTAGAGATATCCTAGCGTCCGCAGATACGCAGTATTTT. Protein product: CSARDILASADTQYF.

Details on this clonotype: The junction departs from germline at one end; a sequencing error may be responsible. This chain joins TRBV5-1 and TRBJ1-1; D ambiguous. Germline lookup yields CDR1 SGHRS and CDR2 YFSETQ. The CDR3 length is 17 residues. The CDR3 bases are TGCGCCAGCAGCTTCTTAACATTGACATCCATGAACACTGGAGCTTTCTTT. Its translation: CASSFLTLTSMNTGAFF.

The table lists this clonotype with many counts. The rearrangement joins TRBV29-1 to TRBJ1-1; TRBD1 agrees at 10 bases. V trimming: 1 base; J trimming: 1 base; junction bases outside the gene matches: 12. The CDR3 has 18 amino acids. CDR1 and CDR2 (germline): SQVTM, ANQGSEA. For the CDR3, the DNA is TGCAGCGTTGAAGGGGGAACGGGACAGGGGATTTCGAACACTGAAGCTTTCTTT. Translated, it gives CSVEGGTGQGISNTEAFF.